This TCR beta chain was documented in a study of T cells in tumors after PD-1 blockade. Study summary: Each patient got pembrolizumab 200 mg every 3 weeks or cemiplimab 350 mg every 2 weeks. During anti-PD-1 treatment, some patients continued daily vismodegib 150 mg.

Assay: immunoSEQ multiplex PCR; the TCRdb copy retains only in-frame clones and omits some. The sample shows more than 45,000 clones, 65% to 85% of them seen only once. The CDR3 is made up of 11 amino acids. Trimming took off 5 bases at V and 6 bases at J, with 6 bases between the two ends. Germline-derived CDR1 and CDR2 are WSHSY and SAAADI. Tumor or blood genomic DNA was sequenced, with inputs of about 550 ng to 6,500 ng. Regarding the study as a whole: Blood contained roughly two fifths of the tumor's TCR clonotypes.

Details on this clone: The antigen remains unidentified.

The sequence was collected from a human donor with advanced basal cell or squamous cell carcinoma (not recorded which). The chain joins TRBV10-2 to TRBJ2-3; D is ambiguous. Sequences were derived from PBMCs, sampled before anti-PD-1 therapy. The CDR3 DNA is TGCGCCAGCAGTTTTTCCGATACGCAGTATTTT. Encoded protein: CASSFSDTQYF.